This TCR beta chain emerged from a study of blood T cell repertoires in COVID-19. Sequencing used immunoSEQ multiplex PCR; TCRdb keeps in-frame clones, though not all of them. This table holds 80,000 to 100,000 clones, 82% found once. V trimming: 1 base; J trimming: 0 bases; junction bases outside the gene matches: 7. Germline assignment: CDR1 LGHDT and CDR2 YNNKEL (reference sequence). The CDR3 consists of 17 residues. The rearrangement uses TRBV3-1 (or the pseudogene TRBV3-2) and TRBJ2-3, with 7 positions matching TRBD2. The clonotype was recovered from a man between 65 and 79 years old with active or convalescent COVID-19. Sequenced: peripheral blood. In nucleotides, the CDR3 is TGTGCCAGCAGCCAAGGGGGACTAAAGGCTAGCACAGATACGCAGTATTTT. Translation: CASSQGGLKASTDTQYF.